One and the same sample provided the 2 T cell receptor beta chains below, sequenced in a study of T cell responses to AZD1222 COVID-19 vaccine (dated by TCRdb to about 2021). Library creation used the immunoSEQ multiplex PCR assay. Here the immuneACCESS table is served through TCRdb, limited to in-frame sequences with V and J called. Missing clones are a known gap in these copies; in checked studies unresolved V genes cover under half, and the rest lacks a known reason. The sample records approximately 97,000 clones, around 87% of which are singletons. The ten largest account for more than 4.5% of the sample. Per the publication, the time point label means: baseline before first vaccination. Source: peripheral blood, taken on day 0 of AZD1222 vaccination. The source of these receptors is an adult in good health.

This rearrangement joins TRBV7-6 to TRBJ2-2; 10 bases match TRBD1. This CDR3 comprises 15 residues. Unmatched junction bases numbered 7, after V lost 6 bases and J lost 6 bases. The germline CDR1 and CDR2 sequences are SGHVS and FNYEAQ. In DNA form, the CDR3 reads TGTGCCAGCAGTCCCGGGACAGGGGTCCCCGGGGAGCTGTTTTTT. Residues: CASSPGTGVPGELFF.

Notes on this clone: The same CDR3 is also encoded by other DNA sequences in this sample. This chain links TRBV28 with TRBJ1-5; D may be TRBD1 (5 bases). Germline CDR1 and CDR2: MDHEN and SYDVKM. This CDR3 contains 12 residues. The V end was cut by 3 bases, the J end by 6 bases, with 6 bases between. The CDR3 sequence is CASSLGVQPQHF. In DNA form, the CDR3 reads TGTGCCAGCAGTTTGGGGGTTCAGCCCCAGCATTTT.